The TCR beta chain described here comes from a study of shared clonotypes between healthy human individuals. Turning to the study itself: Per-donor plates numbered three CD4 naive, three CD4 memory, two CD8 naive and one CD8 memory. Study observations and caveats: Rarefaction revealed incomplete sorted-subset sequencing despite large depth. The sole specimen, blood, was sampled, and tissue repertoires likely differ.

On this clone itself: Its antigen is undetermined.

At a deep level, the assay was run. Clones were read by immunoSEQ multiplex PCR, and TCRdb kept only the in-frame ones, dropping some. The sample gives approximately 620,000 clones, roughly 97% of which show up once; around 0.057% is in the top ten. V dropped 0 bases and J dropped 7 bases, with 12 bases sitting between them. Germline values: CDR1 SGHNT, CDR2 YENEEA. The CDR3 is 15 amino acids. The clonotype originates from a young woman in good health. Sequenced material: naive CD4+ T cells sorted from blood. As to subset: CD45RA+ positively selected. The V gene is TRBV11-3, the J gene TRBJ2-2; weak D call: TRBD1 (6 bases). CDR3 residues: CASSLDPTGFGELFF. CDR3 coding DNA: TGTGCCAGCAGCTTAGACCCAACAGGGTTCGGGGAGCTGTTTTTT.